This T cell receptor (beta chain) was sequenced during a study of T cell changes during pregnancy in multiple sclerosis. The CDR3 is made up of 16 amino acids. The J segment lost 4 bases and the V segment lost 0 bases, leaving 7 bases of the junction unmatched. Germline lookup yields CDR1 MGHRA and CDR2 YSYEKL. Only in-frame clones appear in the TCRdb table, and some are missing; sequencing was by immunoSEQ multiplex PCR. The data show about 23,000 clones, approximately 87% seen once. This sequence joins TRBV4-1 and TRBJ2-5; TRBD1 matches 8 bases. The receptor's source is a female donor with multiple sclerosis, enrolled in a pregnancy study. The source was CD8+ T cells from peripheral blood mononuclear cells, collected before pregnancy. The CDR3 sequence is CASSQDLGQGRETQYF. The CDR3 DNA reads TGCGCCAGCAGCCAAGATTTAGGACAGGGTCGAGAGACCCAGTACTTC.